A selection of T cell receptor beta chains follows, all from one sample in a study of OX40 agonist ivuxolimab in advanced cancers. Sequencing used immunoSEQ multiplex PCR; TCRdb keeps in-frame clones, though not all of them. Of roughly 53,000 clones listed, roughly 93% are singletons. The specimen was CD4+ or CD8+ T cells sorted from blood, collected in a trial of the OX40 agonist ivuxolimab. The receptors come from an adult with an advanced solid tumor such as melanoma, head and neck, liver or kidney cancer. Both conserved end residues are part of each CDR3. A D gene is named only where the DNA matches it firmly. Rows give clone size only sometimes, using once, few, many, or a class for an expanded clone.

clone_size,j_call,v_call,d_call,cdr3_nt,cdr3_aa
NA,TRBJ1-2,TRBV9,NA,TGTGCCAGCAGCCTGAACAACGGGTGGGACTATGGCTACACCTTC,CASSLNNGWDYGYTF
NA,TRBJ1-5,TRBV6-4,TRBD1,TGTGCCAGCAGTAGGTGGGGCAGGGGGTATAGCAATCAGCCCCAGCATTTT,CASSRWGRGYSNQPQHF
NA,TRBJ2-3,TRBV6-5,TRBD1,TGTGCCAGCAGTTATCTTGGGACAGGGATTACAGATACGCAGTATTTT,CASSYLGTGITDTQYF
NA,TRBJ2-7,TRBV11-1,TRBD1,TGTGCCAGCAGCTCGACAGGGTTCGGCCCCGACGAGCAGTACTTC,CASSSTGFGPDEQYF
few,TRBJ1-1,TRBV11-2,NA,TGTGCCAGCAGCGCAACTGAAGCTTTCTTT,CASSATEAFF
NA,TRBJ2-7,TRBV6-6,NA,TGTGCCAGCAGTTACGCCAGGGGGGCAGGCGAGCAGTACTTC,CASSYARGAGEQYF
NA,TRBJ1-1,TRBV19,TRBD1,TGTGCCAGTATGCATGGGGCAGGGGGCACTGAAGCTTTCTTT,CASMHGAGGTEAFF
once,TRBJ1-4,TRBV15,NA,TGTGCCACCAGCAGAGAGGGGCCTGAAATACTGTTTTTT,CATSREGPEILFF
NA,TRBJ2-1,TRBV27,TRBD1,TGTGCCAGCAGGAGGGGGACAGGCAATCCCAATGAGCAGTTCTTC,CASRRGTGNPNEQFF
NA,TRBJ2-1,TRBV4-3,TRBD1,TGCGCCAGCAGCCAAGATCGACAGGGACCCAGTTTAGGCTCCTACAATGAGCAGTTCTTC,CASSQDRQGPSLGSYNEQFF
NA,TRBJ1-5,TRBV4-3,NA,TGCGCCAGCAGCCAAGTCAGGGGAGGGCAGCCCCAGCATTTT,CASSQVRGGQPQHF
NA,TRBJ2-7,TRBV9,NA,TGTGCCAGCAGCTCCTCCCACGAGCAGTACTTC,CASSSSHEQYF
NA,TRBJ2-2,TRBV5-1,TRBD2,TGCGCCAGCAGCTTGGGACTAGCGGGTTTCACCGGGGAGCTGTTTTTT,CASSLGLAGFTGELFF
NA,TRBJ2-1,TRBV19,NA,TGTGCCAGTAGTATTTTAAGGAATGAGCAGTTCTTC,CASSILRNEQFF
NA,TRBJ1-1,TRBV13,NA,TGTGCCAGCAGCTTAGCCACGGGGGCGAACACTGAAGCTTTCTTT,CASSLATGANTEAFF
NA,TRBJ1-5,TRBV28,NA,TGTGCCAGCAGTTTCTTAACAGCCGATCAGCCCCAGCATTTT,CASSFLTADQPQHF
NA,TRBJ2-5,TRBV27,NA,TGTGCCAGCAGTTTGTTACAGGGTACGCAGGCCCAGTACTTC,CASSLLQGTQAQYF
NA,TRBJ2-1,TRBV7-9,NA,TGTGCCAGCAGCCCACGCAGGGGATCCTACAATGAGCAGTTCTTC,CASSPRRGSYNEQFF
NA,TRBJ2-4,TRBV11-2,NA,TGTGCCAGCAGCTTAGGGACCAAAAACATTCAGTACTTC,CASSLGTKNIQYF
NA,TRBJ2-7,TRBV28,TRBD1,TGTGCCAGCAGTTCTACCCGGACAGGGCACTCCTACGAGCAGTACTTC,CASSSTRTGHSYEQYF
NA,TRBJ2-1,TRBV5-1,NA,TGCGCCAGCAGCTTGTGGGACGCCCTGAGCGATGAGCAGTTCTTC,CASSLWDALSDEQFF
NA,TRBJ1-2,TRBV4-3,NA,TGCGCCACAGGCGGACAGCTACTAAATGGCTACACCTTC,CATGGQLLNGYTF
NA,TRBJ2-2,TRBV7-9,NA,TGTGCCAGCAGCTTAGGAGTGTGGGACACCGGGGAGCTGTTTTTT,CASSLGVWDTGELFF
NA,TRBJ2-1,TRBV28,TRBD2,TGTGCCAGCAGTAAGCCAAGGGGACTAGCGGACAATGAGCAGTTCTTC,CASSKPRGLADNEQFF
once,TRBJ1-2,TRBV7-8,NA,TGTGCCAGCAGCTTAGCAGAGTTGAGGGGTATGGTCTATGGCTACACCTTC,CASSLAELRGMVYGYTF
NA,TRBJ1-2,TRBV28,TRBD1,TGTGCCAGCAGTGCGCGGACAGGGGCGTTGGGCTATGGCTACACCTTC,CASSARTGALGYGYTF
NA,TRBJ2-3,TRBV11-1,NA,TGTGCCAGCAGCCCCGCGGGGTGGGGCACGCAGTATTTT,CASSPAGWGTQYF
NA,TRBJ2-3,TRBV13,NA,TGTGCCAGCAGCTTACGGGATCCCGTTGGTGAGGGCACAGATACGCAGTATTTT,CASSLRDPVGEGTDTQYF
few,TRBJ1-1,TRBV28,TRBD1,TGTGCCAGCAGCTTCGTACAGGGGGCGAACACTGAAGCTTTCTTT,CASSFVQGANTEAFF
NA,TRBJ2-5,TRBV6-5,TRBD1,TGTGCCAGCAGTTTCGGGACAGGGGGCCGTGCCCAGTACTTC,CASSFGTGGRAQYF
NA,TRBJ2-5,TRBV7-6,NA,TGTGCCAGCAGCCTTACCAGGGAGCCCCAAGAGACCCAGTACTTC,CASSLTREPQETQYF
NA,TRBJ2-5,TRBV19,NA,TGTGCCAGTAGTCCCGGGACAAGTTATCAAGAGACCCAGTACTTC,CASSPGTSYQETQYF